This T cell receptor beta chain originates from a study of regulatory T cells in long-lasting Graves disease. The authors built TCR beta libraries using iRepertoire HTBI primers and Arm-PCR of CDR3 regions. One entry per CDR3 protein, called by TCRdb with MiXCR from the multiplex PCR reads. Of a few hundred thousand distinct CDR3 sequences in the sample, 20% to 25% are singletons; the top ten hold roughly a quarter. This CDR3 has 14 residues. Deletions cut 2 bases from V and 4 bases from J, with 9 bases between. Germline V gives CDR1 SGHAT, CDR2 FQNNGV. The time point here: persistent/refractory GD, antithyroid drugs over 5 years with positive TRAb. Scientists built the TCR library using RNA that was extracted from PBMCs. EDTA tubes were used for drawing 8 to 9 milliliters of peripheral blood. Study observations and caveats: Less diverse TCR repertoires were seen in persistent Graves' patients than in newly diagnosed ones. Gene preferences differed: TRBV28, TRBJ1-2, TRBJ2-5 in persistent cases.

This clonotype was counted many times. No antigen is known for it. The clonotype originates from a middle-aged woman with Graves disease. The chain uses TRBV11-2 and TRBJ2-4, with TRBD1 as a possible D gene (6 bases). The sample in question was peripheral blood mononuclear cells (PBMCs), obtained when the disease was refractory, from a patient treated with antithyroid drugs. CDR3 protein: CASSLRTGKNIQYF. In DNA, the CDR3 is TGTGCCAGCAGCTTAAGAACAGGGAAAAACATTCAGTACTTC. The full variable domain, its missing parts supplied by reference TRBV11-2 and TRBJ2-4, is EAGVAQSPRYKIIEKRQSVAFWCNPISGHATLYWYQQILGQGPKLLIQFQNNGVVDDSQLPKDRFSAERLKGVDSTLKIQPAKLEDSAVYLCASSLRTGKNIQYFGAGTRLSVL.